The next 13 T cell receptor beta chains were all read from a single sample in a study of identical twins. TCRdb analysed the 5' RACE reads with MiXCR anew, one entry per CDR3 protein. The sample comprises about 530,000 distinct CDR3 sequences, approximately 20% of which are singletons, and 0.4% to 0.6% rests with the top ten. A further study also used this sample, focusing on yellow fever vaccine responses in identical twins.

The sequencing sample was made of CD4+ T cells sorted from blood. The receptor set was obtained from a woman younger than 30 in good health.

This chain uses TRBV10-2 with TRBJ1-6; D is undetermined. V was trimmed by 5 bases and J by 9 bases, leaving 11 bases between them. CDR1 and CDR2 from the germline V gene are WSHSY and SAAADI. The CDR3 has 13 amino acids. CDR3 sequence reads: CASSSSEGSPLHF. CDR3 nucleotide sequence: TGCGCCAGCAGTTCCTCAGAGGGTTCACCCCTCCACTTT.

This clonotype was counted between two and nine times. This chain uses TRBV12-3 or TRBV12-4 with TRBJ2-7; 11 positions agree with TRBD1. The V and J ends lost 4 bases and 1 base, in that order; junction bases with no gene match: 12. This CDR3 is built from 18 residues. The CDR3 region is CASSSQPDRGRWSYEQYF. For the CDR3, the DNA is TGTGCCAGCAGTTCCCAGCCGGACAGGGGGCGGTGGTCCTACGAGCAGTACTTC.

The rearrangement links TRBV2 to TRBJ2-1; TRBD1 might be the D (5 bases). Germline CDR1 reads SNHLY; CDR2 reads FYNNEI. The CDR3 is 17 amino acids. With 11 bases removed from V and 1 base from J, the gap between germline ends came to 24 bases. CDR3 nucleotide sequence: TGTGCCTTTGGGGCTGGCCAGGCTCCTCCTTCCTACAATGAGCAGTTCTTC. Protein sequence: CAFGAGQAPPSYNEQFF.

This clonotype was detected only a few times. As DNA, the CDR3 is TGTGCCAGCTCACCACTATCGGGACAAGGAGATACGCAGTATTTT. Amino acid sequence: CASSPLSGQGDTQYF. V is TRBV18 and J is TRBJ2-3; perhaps TRBD1 as D (6 bases). CDR1 KGHSH and CDR2 LQKENI come from the germline V gene. V shed 1 base and J shed 5 bases, with 13 bases lying between them. The CDR3 has 15 residues.

The chain combines TRBV15 with TRBJ2-7; D remains unclear. The CDR3 has 16 residues. Germline V lookup: CDR1 LNHNV, CDR2 YYDKDF (reference sequence). V shed 0 bases and J shed 7 bases, with 19 bases lying between them. CDR3 sequence: CATSREHLGSSLEQYF. DNA of the CDR3: TGTGCCACCAGCAGAGAGCATTTGGGCAGCTCTTTGGAGCAGTACTTC.

The genes are TRBV7-2 and TRBJ2-7, with D unresolved. The V gene's germline CDR1 is SGHTA and CDR2 FQGNSA. V lost 3 bases, J lost 0 bases, and 9 bases lay in between. The CDR3 length is 14 residues. The CDR3: CASSLRFSSYEQYF. DNA of the CDR3: TGTGCCAGCAGCTTGCGATTTAGCTCCTACGAGCAGTACTTC.

This chain connects TRBV20-1 to TRBJ2-5; TRBD1 aligns across 7 bases. The germline CDR1 and CDR2 sequences are DFQATT and SNEGSKA (reference sequence). The CDR3 consists of 14 residues. The trim removed 7 bases at V and 5 bases at J, leaving 13 bases unmatched. In DNA, the CDR3 is TGCAGTGGGGGGCCGAGGGGGCTGTTGGAGACCCAGTACTTC. This gives the protein CSGGPRGLLETQYF.

A few counts support this clonotype. The V and J genes are TRBV5-1 and TRBJ2-2, with D possibly matching TRBD1 (5 bases). CDR3 length: 16 residues. CDR1 SGHRS and CDR2 YFSETQ come from the germline V gene. The germline V and J ends were trimmed by 0 bases and 3 bases, with 12 bases remaining between them. CDR3 loop: CASSLEGRADTGELFF. CDR3 in DNA: TGCGCCAGCAGCTTGGAAGGCAGGGCTGACACCGGGGAGCTGTTTTTT.

The rearrangement joins TRBV5-5 to TRBJ2-7; D gene ambiguous. The germline gives CDR1 SGHKS, CDR2 YYEKEE (reference sequence). Trimming pared 5 bases from V and 2 bases from J, leaving 8 bases between. The CDR3 loop spans 12 amino acids. The CDR3 loop reads CASSLQPYEQYF. CDR3 nucleotide sequence: TGTGCCAGCAGTCTACAGCCCTACGAGCAGTACTTC.

In this sample, this clonotype turned up a few times. V gene TRBV5-1 combines with J gene TRBJ2-1; a possible D gene is TRBD2 (6 bases). The V end lost 6 bases, the J end lost 8 bases, and 15 bases lay between the germline ends. In germline, CDR1 is SGHRS, CDR2 YFSETQ. This CDR3 contains 13 residues. The CDR3 DNA reads TGCGCCAGCACGCGACTAGTGAATGATGAGCAGTTCTTC. Its protein product is CASTRLVNDEQFF.

There are a few counts of this clonotype. V and J are TRBV11-2 and TRBJ2-1; 11 positions agree with TRBD2. V gave up 2 bases and J gave up 9 bases; unmatched junction bases: 9. CDR1 is SGHAT, CDR2 FQNNGV, per germline. This CDR3 contains 16 residues. CDR3 nucleotide sequence: TGTGCCAGCAGCTTAATAGTAGCGGGAGGGCTGGGTGAGCAGTTCTTC. The encoded protein is CASSLIVAGGLGEQFF.

This clonotype turned up a few times. The genes are TRBV2 and TRBJ2-7, with 9 bases that match TRBD2. CDR1 and CDR2 from the germline V gene are SNHLY and FYNNEI. Germline trimming cut 6 bases from V and 5 bases from J; bases unmatched to any gene: 5. This CDR3 is built from 13 residues. The CDR3 bases are TGTGCCAGCAGCGCTAGCGGGAAACACGAGCAGTACTTC. Encoded protein: CASSASGKHEQYF.

This sequence joins TRBV4-1 and TRBJ1-5; no clear D. The germline CDR1 and CDR2 sequences are MGHRA and YSYEKL. The CDR3 is made up of 15 amino acids. The V and J ends lost 2 bases and 0 bases respectively, with 8 bases between them. The DNA for the CDR3 is TGCGCCAGCAGCCAATGGCTCCCTAGCAATCAGCCCCAGCATTTT. This sequence encodes CASSQWLPSNQPQHF.